This TCR beta chain appears in the sequencing data of a study of T cell responses to AZD1222 COVID-19 vaccine. General study findings and limits: White British donors predominated, females outnumbered males, and clonal diversity was possibly underestimated. The study reported that nearly half of spike-specific TCRs target unmutated variant regions. Sampled repertoires all dated from after the peak T cell response.

About this clone: No antigen is known for it.

Germline loops: CDR1 KGHDR, CDR2 SFDVKD. V lost 0 bases to trimming and J lost 5 bases, with 7 bases between them. The CDR3 has 14 amino acids. Clones were read by immunoSEQ multiplex PCR, and TCRdb kept only the in-frame ones, dropping some. The table has around 120,000 clones, around nine tenths seen once. The receptor was derived from an adult who received the AZD1222 COVID-19 vaccine. The input for sequencing was peripheral blood, taken 28 days after the second AZD1222 dose. The chain is built from TRBV24-1 and TRBJ2-1, with no clear D. The CDR3 DNA sequence: TGTGCCACCAGTGATTTGCTTTCCAACAATGAGCAGTTCTTC. Its protein is CATSDLLSNNEQFF.